What follows describes a single TCR beta chain. The data were taken from a study of blood T cell repertoires in COVID-19. Losses at the gene ends were 2 bases for V and 1 base for J; bases not matched to a gene: 5. The CDR3 loop spans 16 amino acids. In germline, CDR1 is KGHDR, CDR2 SFDVKD. Only in-frame clones appear in the TCRdb table, and some are missing; sequencing was by immunoSEQ multiplex PCR. The sample has around 140,000 clones; around 86% are singletons. V and J are TRBV24-1 and TRBJ2-7, with TRBD1 matching over 9 bases. The TCR originated in a woman aged 70-85 years with COVID-19, enrolled during active disease. Sequencing was carried out using peripheral blood. The CDR3 protein is CATSDSATGGSYEQYF. The CDR3 coding sequence is TGTGCCACCAGTGATTCGGCGACAGGGGGTTCCTACGAGCAGTACTTC.